The following is a T cell receptor (beta chain) sequence with its context. For TCRbeta, the library was prepared with unique molecular identifiers. From the PCR reads, TCRdb called clonotypes with MiXCR, one entry per CDR3 protein. Here the sample spans a few hundred thousand distinct CDR3 sequences, 15% to 20% being singletons. This sample was included in a study of T-cell reconstitution after alpha-beta-depleted transplantation in children. Looked up from germline, CDR1 is LGHDT and CDR2 is YNNKEL (reference sequence). The V end was cut by 1 base, the J end by 5 bases, with 6 bases between. CDR3 length: 12 residues.

This chain connects TRBV3-1 to TRBJ2-7, with D unresolved. This receptor was obtained from a human donor who donated a stem cell graft to a child with acute lymphoblastic leukemia. The material was PBMCs from the stem cell graft donor, obtained from the stem cell graft. CDR3 in DNA: TGTGCCAGCAGCCAAGCCCCCCACGAGCAGTACTTC. Protein product: CASSQAPHEQYF.